One TCR beta chain is described in this entry. The sample is drawn from a study of blood T cell repertoires in COVID-19. Data came from immunoSEQ multiplex PCR; TCRdb stores just in-frame clones and leaves some out. The table lists fewer than 150,000 clones, roughly 79% of them singletons. Material: peripheral blood. The receptor was isolated from a man older than 75 with acute or convalescent COVID-19.

The CDR3 loop reads CAWSGGQPNEKLFF. Written as DNA, the CDR3 is TGTGCCTGGAGTGGAGGCCAACCGAATGAAAAACTGTTTTTT. The genes are TRBV30 and TRBJ1-4, with D hard to call. The CDR3 covers 14 residues. Trimming removed 1 base at V and 5 bases at J, with 11 bases between. The V gene's germline CDR1 is GTSNPN and CDR2 SVGIG (reference sequence).